There are a few counts of the clone carrying this T cell receptor beta chain. This sample was taken from a study of blood T cell repertoires in COVID-19. Study-level information: Samples representing acute and convalescent COVID-19 were sourced from the United States, Italy and Spain. T cells, B-cell-depleted T cells, or PBMCs supplied cDNA or gDNA.

CDR3 length: 13 residues. CDR1 SGHNT and CDR2 YYREEE come from the germline V gene (reference sequence). In the original workflow: How many nucleated cells were present was estimated from reference gene primer amplification. TCRdb's table, derived via immunoSEQ multiplex PCR, lists solely in-frame clones and lacks some. From that table come the V and J calls and clone size; the DNA was used to work out D and trimming. The profile shows 70,000 or so clones, about 85% of them singletons. The sequencing input was peripheral blood. The chain uses TRBV5-4 and TRBJ2-3; 11 bases match TRBD2. The source is an elderly man with acute or convalescent COVID-19. DNA of the CDR3: TGTGCTGGGGGGCTAGCGGGAGGAGATACGCAGTATTTT. Translating it yields CAGGLAGGDTQYF.